Listed below are T cell receptor beta chains from one sample, sequenced in a study of shared clonotypes between healthy human individuals. Generated by immunoSEQ multiplex PCR, the TCRdb table keeps only in-frame clones and is missing some. The sample has about 1.1 million clones, 70% to 85% seen once. Sample: memory CD4+ T cells from PBMCs. These receptors were collected from a man between 18 and 29 years old in good health. Some clones in this sample may be carry-over from other donors' samples. The CDR3 runs from the conserved cysteine through the conserved F or W. A D gene is named only where the DNA matches it firmly.

D gene	V gene	J gene	CDR3 DNA	CDR3 protein
TRBD2	TRBV5-1	TRBJ2-7	TGCGCCAGCAGCTTTCTAGCGGGGAACTCCTACGAGCAGTACTTC	CASSFLAGNSYEQYF
NA	TRBV5-5	TRBJ1-2	TGTGCCAGCAGCCCTAGTACTCTCACTTATGGCTACACCTTC	CASSPSTLTYGYTF
TRBD2	TRBV5-1	TRBJ2-1	TGCGCCAGCAGCCCTAGACTAGCGGGAGGTTTAGGTGAGCAGTTCTTC	CASSPRLAGGLGEQFF
TRBD2	TRBV5-8	TRBJ2-1	TGTGCCAGCAGCTTGTTCGAGCGGGAGGGCTATGAGCAGTTCTTC	CASSLFEREGYEQFF
NA	TRBV28	TRBJ1-2	TGTGCCAGCAGTTCCCCGGCGGGGGGACTCTATGGCTACACCTTC	CASSSPAGGLYGYTF
NA	TRBV7-2	TRBJ2-1	TGTGCCAGCAGCTTTCGGCGAGCGGGCTACAATGAGCAGTTCTTC	CASSFRRAGYNEQFF
TRBD2	TRBV7-8	TRBJ2-7	TGTGCCAGCAGCTTACCAAGCGGGAGGGCCCACGAGCAGTACTTC	CASSLPSGRAHEQYF
TRBD2	TRBV11-3	TRBJ2-5	TGTGCCAGCAGCGGCGGCGGGAGCGGGGAGACCCAGTACTTC	CASSGGGSGETQYF
NA	TRBV29-1	TRBJ1-4	TGCAGCGGTCAGACAGGTGAAAAACTGTTTTTT	CSGQTGEKLFF
NA	TRBV25-1	TRBJ1-3	TGTGCCAGCAGTGAATTCGCCGGTTCAAAGGACAGCCGAAACACCATATATTTT	CASSEFAGSKDSRNTIYF
TRBD1	TRBV6-6	TRBJ1-1	TGTGCCAGCAGTTACTGGGCAGGGGGGCACACTGAAGCTTTCTTT	CASSYWAGGHTEAFF
NA	TRBV27	TRBJ2-7	TGTGCCAGCAGTTTAGGATTCGGACCTAGGCAAACCTACGAGCAGTACTTC	CASSLGFGPRQTYEQYF
NA	TRBV7-9	TRBJ2-7	TGTGCCAGCAGCTTATATTCGGCCGGGAGCGACGAGCAGTACTTC	CASSLYSAGSDEQYF
NA	TRBV5-1	TRBJ2-2	TGCGCCAGCAGCTTACAGGGTACCACCGGGGAGCTGTTTTTT	CASSLQGTTGELFF